This record covers a single T cell receptor beta chain. The entry originates in a study of beta chain features in type 1 diabetes. The junction had 13 bases not matched to a gene; V was cut back by 7 bases and J by 8 bases. The CDR3 runs to 16 residues. Germline V gene data show CDR1 as SGHTA and CDR2 as FQGNSA. Isolated RNA was reverse transcribed in full, so expressed TCRB transcripts were sequenced. This table comes from immunoSEQ multiplex PCR, and its TCRdb copy is limited to in-frame clones, with some not included. Among 140,000 to 150,000 clones listed, under 60% were seen once. The chain links TRBV7-2 to TRBJ2-1, with 11 bases matching TRBD2. The clonotype originates from a man aged 18 to 30 in good health. The sample comprised Tregs from blood. The CDR3, as DNA: TGTGCCAGCAACGAACGGGGACTAGCGGCCTGGGATGAGCAGTTCTTC. Amino acid sequence: CASNERGLAAWDEQFF.